A selection of T cell receptor beta chains follows, all from one sample in a study of cytotoxic CD8 clonotypes in ibrutinib-treated CLL. TCRdb's copy holds only in-frame clones and misses some; the assay was immunoSEQ multiplex PCR. The sample holds over 40,000 clones, less than 85% seen once. Here the sequenced sample was PBMCs, taken after 24 months of ibrutinib treatment. The receptors originated from a human donor with chronic lymphocytic leukemia. The CDR3 runs from the conserved cysteine through the conserved F or W. D genes are given only for firm matches. Rows give clone size only sometimes, using once, few, many, or a class for an expanded clone.

clone_size: .
j_call: TRBJ2-3
d_call: .
v_call: TRBV7-9
cdr3_aa: CASRIGQSTDTQYF
cdr3_nt: TGTGCCAGCAGAATAGGGCAGAGCACAGATACGCAGTATTTT

clone_size: few
j_call: TRBJ2-1
d_call: .
v_call: TRBV10-1
cdr3_aa: CASSALGQHNEQFF
cdr3_nt: TGCGCCAGCAGTGCTCTAGGACAGCACAATGAGCAGTTCTTC

clone_size: .
j_call: TRBJ1-3
d_call: .
v_call: TRBV30
cdr3_aa: CAWSGTLSGNTIYF
cdr3_nt: TGTGCCTGGAGTGGAACCCTCTCTGGAAACACCATATATTTT

clone_size: once
j_call: TRBJ1-5
d_call: TRBD1
v_call: TRBV30
cdr3_aa: CAWSATGAQPQHF
cdr3_nt: TGTGCCTGGAGTGCTACAGGGGCTCAGCCCCAGCATTTT

clone_size: .
j_call: TRBJ2-7
d_call: .
v_call: TRBV7-9
cdr3_aa: CASSLLGGLAYEQYF
cdr3_nt: TGTGCCAGCAGCTTGCTAGGGGGTCTAGCCTACGAGCAGTACTTC

clone_size: once
j_call: TRBJ1-5
d_call: .
v_call: TRBV2
cdr3_aa: CASAGGTLRNQPQHF
cdr3_nt: TGTGCCAGCGCTGGGGGCACCTTGAGGAATCAGCCCCAGCATTTT

clone_size: .
j_call: TRBJ1-2
d_call: .
v_call: TRBV7-8
cdr3_aa: CASSLAHKNYGYTF
cdr3_nt: TGTGCCAGCAGCTTAGCTCACAAGAACTATGGCTACACCTTC

clone_size: once
j_call: TRBJ2-7
d_call: .
v_call: TRBV4-3
cdr3_aa: CASSLTGPSGEQYF
cdr3_nt: TGCGCCAGCAGCCTAACAGGACCATCGGGGGAGCAGTACTTC

clone_size: once
j_call: TRBJ2-2
d_call: TRBD2
v_call: TRBV15
cdr3_aa: CATSREGGRATGELFF
cdr3_nt: TGTGCCACCAGCAGAGAGGGCGGGAGGGCCACCGGGGAGCTGTTTTTT

clone_size: once
j_call: TRBJ2-1
d_call: .
v_call: TRBV21-1
cdr3_aa: CASSFPGLAGYNEQFF
cdr3_nt: TGTGCCAGCAGTTTCCCCGGACTAGCTGGCTACAATGAGCAGTTCTTC

clone_size: .
j_call: TRBJ2-7
d_call: .
v_call: TRBV18
cdr3_aa: CASSPDLSSYEQYF
cdr3_nt: TGTGCCAGCTCACCAGACCTAAGCTCCTACGAGCAGTACTTC

clone_size: .
j_call: TRBJ2-7
d_call: TRBD2
v_call: TRBV27
cdr3_aa: CASSLAGAYEQYF
cdr3_nt: TGTGCCAGCAGTTTAGCGGGAGCCTACGAGCAGTACTTC

clone_size: .
j_call: TRBJ2-7
d_call: .
v_call: TRBV7-6
cdr3_aa: CASSSGKGFSPYEQYF
cdr3_nt: TGTGCCAGCAGCTCGGGAAAAGGCTTTTCCCCCTACGAGCAGTACTTC

clone_size: .
j_call: TRBJ2-2
d_call: .
v_call: TRBV4-1
cdr3_aa: CASSQDDRRVNTGELFF
cdr3_nt: TGCGCCAGCAGCCAAGATGATCGGCGGGTGAACACCGGGGAGCTGTTTTTT

clone_size: .
j_call: TRBJ1-3
d_call: .
v_call: TRBV23-1
cdr3_aa: CASSRTGFFDTIYF
cdr3_nt: TGCGCCAGCAGCCGTACAGGGTTTTTCGACACCATATATTTT

clone_size: .
j_call: TRBJ1-1
d_call: .
v_call: TRBV7-2
cdr3_aa: CALPAGEAFF
cdr3_nt: TGTGCTTTGCCCGCAGGTGAAGCTTTCTTT

clone_size: few
j_call: TRBJ2-7
d_call: .
v_call: TRBV9
cdr3_aa: CASSAGPSYEQYF
cdr3_nt: TGTGCCAGCAGCGCAGGGCCCTCCTACGAGCAGTACTTC

clone_size: few
j_call: TRBJ2-3
d_call: .
v_call: TRBV7-2
cdr3_aa: CASSPMRTDTQYF
cdr3_nt: TGTGCCAGCAGCCCTATGCGGACAGATACGCAGTATTTT

clone_size: .
j_call: TRBJ2-7
d_call: .
v_call: TRBV7-9
cdr3_aa: CASSRNYEQYF
cdr3_nt: TGTGCCAGCAGCCGCAACTACGAGCAGTACTTC

clone_size: few
j_call: TRBJ2-2
d_call: .
v_call: TRBV7-8
cdr3_aa: CASSTHTGELFF
cdr3_nt: TGTGCCAGCAGCACCCACACCGGGGAGCTGTTTTTT

clone_size: .
j_call: TRBJ2-2
d_call: .
v_call: TRBV4-3
cdr3_aa: CASSQDGNNPTGELFF
cdr3_nt: TGCGCCAGCAGCCAAGATGGGAATAACCCAACCGGGGAGCTGTTTTTT

clone_size: .
j_call: TRBJ2-4
d_call: TRBD1
v_call: TRBV5-1
cdr3_aa: CASSPQGTGVNIQYF
cdr3_nt: TGCGCCAGCAGCCCGCAAGGGACAGGGGTAAACATTCAGTACTTC

clone_size: few
j_call: TRBJ2-2
d_call: .
v_call: TRBV7-6
cdr3_aa: CASGGLNTGELFF
cdr3_nt: TGTGCCAGCGGAGGACTGAACACCGGGGAGCTGTTTTTT

clone_size: .
j_call: TRBJ1-5
d_call: .
v_call: TRBV15
cdr3_aa: CATSRDVTGTNQPQHF
cdr3_nt: TGTGCCACCAGCAGAGATGTTACGGGGACCAATCAGCCCCAGCATTTT

clone_size: .
j_call: TRBJ1-1
d_call: .
v_call: TRBV28
cdr3_aa: CASSWGITEAFF
cdr3_nt: TGTGCCAGCAGTTGGGGTATCACTGAAGCTTTCTTT

clone_size: .
j_call: TRBJ2-5
d_call: .
v_call: TRBV2
cdr3_aa: CASSEAVGLQETQYF
cdr3_nt: TGTGCCAGCAGTGAAGCAGTGGGACTTCAGGAGACCCAGTACTTC

clone_size: .
j_call: TRBJ2-5
d_call: TRBD2
v_call: TRBV18
cdr3_aa: CASSETSGGETQYF
cdr3_nt: TGTGCCAGCTCAGAGACTAGCGGAGGAGAGACCCAGTACTTC

clone_size: .
j_call: TRBJ2-1
d_call: TRBD1
v_call: TRBV18
cdr3_aa: CASSSGTGSHNEQFF
cdr3_nt: TGTGCCAGCTCGTCCGGGACAGGGTCCCACAATGAGCAGTTCTTC

clone_size: .
j_call: TRBJ1-5
d_call: TRBD1
v_call: TRBV2
cdr3_aa: CASSGDRGNQPQHF
cdr3_nt: TGTGCCAGCAGTGGAGACAGGGGAAATCAGCCCCAGCATTTT

clone_size: .
j_call: TRBJ2-7
d_call: .
v_call: TRBV19
cdr3_aa: CASSLWTDSYEQYF
cdr3_nt: TGTGCCAGTAGTCTTTGGACAGATTCCTACGAGCAGTACTTC

clone_size: .
j_call: TRBJ1-6
d_call: TRBD1
v_call: TRBV10-3
cdr3_aa: CAISQGGDNSPLHF
cdr3_nt: TGTGCCATTTCTCAGGGGGGGGACAATTCACCCCTCCACTTT

clone_size: .
j_call: TRBJ2-5
d_call: TRBD2
v_call: TRBV30
cdr3_aa: CAWSVLAGETQYF
cdr3_nt: TGTGCCTGGAGTGTTTTAGCGGGGGAGACCCAGTACTTC

clone_size: .
j_call: TRBJ2-5
d_call: .
v_call: TRBV5-1
cdr3_aa: CASSFQGLDKETQYF
cdr3_nt: TGCGCCAGCAGTTTCCAGGGTCTTGATAAAGAGACCCAGTACTTC

clone_size: .
j_call: TRBJ2-1
d_call: .
v_call: TRBV11-3
cdr3_aa: CASSLDQASNEQFF
cdr3_nt: TGTGCCAGCAGCTTAGATCAGGCAAGCAATGAGCAGTTCTTC

clone_size: .
j_call: TRBJ2-7
d_call: TRBD1
v_call: TRBV15
cdr3_aa: CATTDDRVGPYEQYF
cdr3_nt: TGTGCCACCACCGACGACAGGGTGGGCCCCTACGAGCAGTACTTC

clone_size: .
j_call: TRBJ2-7
d_call: TRBD1
v_call: TRBV4-1
cdr3_aa: CASSAFGQGYEQYF
cdr3_nt: TGCGCCAGCAGTGCCTTTGGACAGGGCTACGAGCAGTACTTC

clone_size: .
j_call: TRBJ2-2
d_call: .
v_call: TRBV4-3
cdr3_aa: CASSQGGGYTGELFF
cdr3_nt: TGCGCCAGCAGCCAGGGGGGAGGCTACACCGGGGAGCTGTTTTTT

clone_size: .
j_call: TRBJ2-1
d_call: TRBD2
v_call: TRBV7-9
cdr3_aa: CASSSPGGGSSNEQFF
cdr3_nt: TGTGCCAGCAGCTCACCCGGCGGCGGGAGTAGCAATGAGCAGTTCTTC

clone_size: .
j_call: TRBJ2-1
d_call: .
v_call: TRBV11-3
cdr3_aa: CASSLRGYSYNEQFF
cdr3_nt: TGTGCCAGCAGCTTACGCGGCTATTCATACAATGAGCAGTTCTTC

clone_size: .
j_call: TRBJ1-5
d_call: TRBD1
v_call: TRBV5-6
cdr3_aa: CANSGQGAAQPQHF
cdr3_nt: TGTGCCAACAGCGGACAGGGGGCGGCTCAGCCCCAGCATTTT

clone_size: .
j_call: TRBJ1-5
d_call: .
v_call: TRBV5-6
cdr3_aa: CASSWDRDQPQHF
cdr3_nt: TGTGCCAGCAGTTGGGACCGAGATCAGCCCCAGCATTTT

clone_size: .
j_call: TRBJ2-5
d_call: TRBD2
v_call: TRBV9
cdr3_aa: CASSVGGLAGQETQYF
cdr3_nt: TGTGCCAGCAGCGTAGGGGGACTAGCCGGGCAAGAGACCCAGTACTTC

clone_size: .
j_call: TRBJ2-7
d_call: .
v_call: TRBV7-9
cdr3_aa: CASSLIGGTGEQYF
cdr3_nt: TGTGCCAGCAGCTTAATTGGCGGGACCGGAGAGCAGTACTTC

clone_size: .
j_call: TRBJ2-5
d_call: .
v_call: TRBV28
cdr3_aa: CASSSPEETQYF
cdr3_nt: TGTGCCAGCAGTTCCCCGGAAGAGACCCAGTACTTC

clone_size: .
j_call: TRBJ1-2
d_call: TRBD1
v_call: TRBV4-2
cdr3_aa: CASSQVGGTGAKGYTF
cdr3_nt: TGTGCCAGCAGCCAAGTGGGAGGGACAGGAGCTAAAGGCTACACCTTC

clone_size: .
j_call: TRBJ2-3
d_call: .
v_call: TRBV28
cdr3_aa: CASRTGVDTQYF
cdr3_nt: TGTGCCAGCAGGACGGGTGTAGATACGCAGTATTTT

clone_size: once
j_call: TRBJ2-7
d_call: TRBD1
v_call: TRBV6-5
cdr3_aa: CASSQTGEHEQYF
cdr3_nt: TGTGCCAGCAGTCAGACAGGGGAGCACGAGCAGTACTTC

clone_size: .
j_call: TRBJ2-7
d_call: .
v_call: TRBV9
cdr3_aa: CASSVDTTGVGEQYF
cdr3_nt: TGTGCCAGCAGCGTAGACACGACGGGAGTCGGCGAGCAGTACTTC

clone_size: .
j_call: TRBJ1-4
d_call: .
v_call: TRBV4-2
cdr3_aa: CASSQRDTLKALFF
cdr3_nt: TGTGCCAGCAGCCAGCGGGACACTTTGAAGGCACTGTTTTTT

clone_size: .
j_call: TRBJ1-1
d_call: TRBD1
v_call: TRBV28
cdr3_aa: CAGRGDRGVTTEAFF
cdr3_nt: TGTGCCGGGAGAGGGGACAGGGGGGTTACCACTGAAGCTTTCTTT

clone_size: .
j_call: TRBJ1-1
d_call: .
v_call: TRBV5-1
cdr3_aa: CASSLALAQGNTEAFF
cdr3_nt: TGCGCCAGCAGCTTGGCCCTCGCGCAGGGGAACACTGAAGCTTTCTTT

clone_size: .
j_call: TRBJ1-1
d_call: .
v_call: TRBV7-9
cdr3_aa: CASSFDGVNTEAFF
cdr3_nt: TGTGCCAGCAGCTTCGACGGGGTGAACACTGAAGCTTTCTTT

clone_size: few
j_call: TRBJ1-3
d_call: .
v_call: TRBV19
cdr3_aa: CASRDTVLSGNTIYF
cdr3_nt: TGTGCCAGTAGGGACACGGTTCTCTCCGGAAACACCATATATTTT

clone_size: .
j_call: TRBJ2-1
d_call: TRBD2
v_call: TRBV15
cdr3_aa: CATSRGTSGRQGEQFF
cdr3_nt: TGTGCCACCAGCAGAGGGACTAGCGGGAGACAGGGTGAGCAGTTCTTC

clone_size: .
j_call: TRBJ2-2
d_call: .
v_call: TRBV7-9
cdr3_aa: CASSLVTAGGELFF
cdr3_nt: TGTGCCAGCAGCTTAGTAACGGCGGGCGGGGAGCTGTTTTTT

clone_size: .
j_call: TRBJ1-1
d_call: TRBD1
v_call: TRBV7-9
cdr3_aa: CASRSPGQGSITEAFF
cdr3_nt: TGTGCCAGTCGTAGTCCGGGACAGGGAAGTATCACTGAAGCTTTCTTT

clone_size: .
j_call: TRBJ2-3
d_call: .
v_call: TRBV18
cdr3_aa: CASSPRGSGTDTQYF
cdr3_nt: TGTGCCAGCTCACCACGGGGTAGCGGCACAGATACGCAGTATTTT